The 9 T cell receptor beta chains below were found in one sample sequenced in a study of radiation and T cells in renal cell carcinoma. Specified time point: baseline pretreatment blood. As for treatment: 15 Gy SBRT to primary tumor, nephrectomy 4 weeks later. Some clones are missing from TCRdb's copy, which holds only in-frame ones; the method was immunoSEQ multiplex PCR. The sample has roughly 100,000 clones, roughly 90% seen once. The source material was blood, sampled from a patient whose treatment included radiotherapy and nephrectomy. These receptors all come from a man aged 50 to 60 with renal cell carcinoma.

This chain connects TRBV6-6 to TRBJ2-1, with D unclear. Deletions cut 0 bases from V and 12 bases from J, with 12 bases between. The germline V gene encodes CDR1 MNHNY and CDR2 SVGAGI (reference sequence). The CDR3 loop spans 13 amino acids. The CDR3, as DNA: TGTGCCAGCAGTTACTCAGAGGCGCGCAGGCAGTTCTTC. It is translated as CASSYSEARRQFF.

The chain uses TRBV4-2 and TRBJ1-1; D remains unclear. Trimming stripped 1 base from V and 4 bases from J, with 10 bases between. The germline V gene has CDR1 LGHNA and CDR2 YNFKEQ. The CDR3 has 14 residues. This chain's CDR3 is CASSQVMAGTEAFF. CDR3 nucleotide sequence: TGTGCCAGCAGCCAAGTTATGGCTGGCACTGAAGCTTTCTTT.

This clone was counted a single time. The chain uses TRBV7-3 and TRBJ1-1; D is ambiguous. V was cut by 5 bases and J by 1 base, with 8 bases left in between. Germline loops: CDR1 SGHTA, CDR2 FQGTGA. This CDR3 contains 13 residues. CDR3 region: CASSPDGNTEAFF. DNA of the CDR3: TGTGCCAGCAGCCCCGACGGGAACACTGAAGCTTTCTTT.

J is TRBJ1-2 and V is TRBV6-5; maybe TRBD1 (5 bases). V was trimmed by 10 bases and J by 4 bases, leaving 16 bases between them. The CDR3 has 13 amino acids. The germline V gene has CDR1 MNHEY and CDR2 SVGAGI. For the CDR3, the DNA is TGTGCCACCTGGGGAGGGGATGGCTATGGCTACACCTTC. Translation gives CATWGGDGYGYTF.

This chain joins TRBV2 and TRBJ2-7, with D hard to call. This CDR3 comprises 11 residues. Germline V gives CDR1 SNHLY, CDR2 FYNNEI. V lost 3 bases and J lost 4, with 4 bases in between. CDR3 in amino acids: CASSETYEQYF. The CDR3 coding sequence is TGTGCCAGCAGTGAGACTTACGAGCAGTACTTC.

The chain is built from TRBV19 and TRBJ2-1; TRBD2 agrees at 8 bases. The CDR3 covers 16 residues. The junction had 7 bases not matched to a gene; V was cut back by 3 bases and J by 3 bases. The V gene's germline CDR1 is LNHDA and CDR2 SQIVND (reference sequence). CDR3 loop: CASSIRSGRLYNEQFF. As DNA, the CDR3 is TGTGCCAGTAGTATTCGAAGCGGGAGACTCTACAATGAGCAGTTCTTC.

The V call is TRBV6-5, the J call TRBJ1-1, with a weak D call TRBD1 (5 bases). Trimming stripped 2 bases from V and 7 bases from J, with 8 bases between. The CDR3 is made up of 12 amino acids. The germline V gene has CDR1 MNHEY and CDR2 SVGAGI. CDR3 bases: TGTGCCAGCAGTTACGGGGACGGTGAAGCTTTCTTT. Translated, it gives CASSYGDGEAFF.

V usage is TRBV7-2 and J usage is TRBJ2-2; tentative D call: TRBD2 (6 bases). Germline values: CDR1 SGHTA, CDR2 FQGNSA. CDR3 length: 13 residues. V lost 2 bases and J lost 7, with 8 bases in between. CDR3 nucleotide sequence: TGTGCCAGCAGCTTAATGACTAGCGGGGAGCTGTTTTTT. Translation gives CASSLMTSGELFF. The whole variable domain, remainder taken from reference TRBV7-2 and TRBJ2-2, is GAGVSQSPSNKVTEKGKDVELRCDPISGHTALYWYRQSLGQGLEFLIYFQGNSAPDKSGLPSDRFSAERTGGSVSTLTIQRTQQEDSAVYLCASSLMTSGELFFGEGSRLTVL.

V gene TRBV5-1 combines with J gene TRBJ2-3; D gene unclear. Germline loops: CDR1 SGHRS, CDR2 YFSETQ. CDR3 length equals 15 residues. The V end was cut by 0 bases, the J end by 3 bases, with 11 bases between. The CDR3 nucleotides are TGCGCCAGCAGCTTGGAGGCAGGTCGGACAGATACGCAGTATTTT. It codes for CASSLEAGRTDTQYF.